The clone carrying this T cell receptor beta chain was detected a few times. As yet, its antigen is unknown. MiXCR, applied by TCRdb to the 5' RACE reads, yields one record per CDR3 protein. Of hundreds of thousands of distinct CDR3 sequences in the sample, around 17% are singletons; the top ten hold roughly 21%. These data belong to a study of T-cell memory formation after mild COVID-19. The wider study: TCR clusters largely stayed donor specific. The study's findings and limits: For contracting clones, CD4+ ones sat mainly in CM and EM, CD8+ in EMRA.

This CDR3 has 14 amino acids. Germline V gives CDR1 SGHRS, CDR2 YFSETQ. V lost 7 bases and J lost 0, with 11 bases in between. This receptor was identified in a man aged 18-30 years who had mild COVID-19 (a few samples of this study predate the infection). Cell type and time point are not known. Sequenced sample: PBMCs or a T cell subset sorted from them (not recorded which). The chain has TRBV5-1 and TRBJ2-1, with TRBD2 as a possible D gene (6 bases). The CDR3 bases are TGCGCCAGCCGGTCGGGGGACTCCTACAATGAGCAGTTCTTC. Protein product: CASRSGDSYNEQFF.